These 23 T cell receptor beta chains were sequenced from one sample in a study of T-cell reconstitution after alpha-beta-depleted transplantation in children (TCRdb year 2016). Preparation of the library involved PCR. TCRdb names Illumina HiSeq 2500 as the instrument used. To normalize quantification of the TCRbeta repertoire, the TCR libraries were built with molecular barcoding that relied on unique molecular identifiers. TCRdb took the public reads, trimmed them with fastp at Q25, ran MiXCR for clone calling and kept in-frame beta chains. Entries that share a CDR3 protein sequence are merged under the most common genes and DNA. Present in this sample are a few hundred thousand distinct CDR3 sequences, 10% of which were seen just once. The ten largest clones capture 2.4% of the sample. The sequences come from PBMCs from the stem cell graft donor, collected from the stem cell graft. Receptors originate from a human donor who donated a stem cell graft to a child with acute lymphoblastic leukemia.

This clonotype was recorded a few times. The V and J genes are TRBV24-1 and TRBJ2-2; a possible D gene is TRBD1 (5 bases). The CDR3 has 12 residues. CDR1 is KGHDR and CDR2 is SFDVKD in the germline V gene. Trimming removed 8 bases from V and 8 bases from J, with 11 bases in between. The CDR3 region is CATMTVTGELFF. DNA for the CDR3: TGTGCCACCATGACAGTAACGGGGGAGCTGTTTTTT.

The chain carries TRBV30 and TRBJ2-7; 8 bases are a match to TRBD1. The ends lost 3 bases at V and 7 bases at J; junction bases unmatched: 8. Germline V CDR1 and CDR2: GTSNPN, SVGIG (reference sequence). The CDR3 has 13 amino acids. CDR3 sequence (DNA): TGTGCCTGGAGAGGTCAGGGGGCCTGGGAGCAGTACTTC. Translation: CAWRGQGAWEQYF.

On this clonotype: A junction boundary mismatches the germline segment, possibly from a read error. The chain employs TRBV20-1 and TRBJ1-6; TRBD1 agrees at 10 bases. This CDR3 spans 12 amino acids. Germline V gives CDR1 DFQATT, CDR2 SNEGSKA (reference sequence). Written as DNA, the CDR3 is TGCAGTGAGGGACAGGGGAATTCGCCCCTCCACTTT. This sequence encodes CSEGQGNSPLHF.

V and J are TRBV11-1 and TRBJ2-2; D tentatively reads TRBD1 or TRBD2 (7 bases each). This CDR3 contains 17 residues. In germline, CDR1 is SGHAT, CDR2 FQDESV (reference sequence). Trimming took off 5 bases at V and 5 bases at J, with 21 bases between the two ends. CDR3 nucleotide sequence: TGTGCCAGCAGCAGCGGGACAGCCAGCGCTCTAACCGGGGAGCTGTTTTTT. It codes for CASSSGTASALTGELFF.

This clonotype has only a few counts. The V and J genes are TRBV6-1 and TRBJ2-1; no definite D call. Per the germline V gene, CDR1 is MNHNS and CDR2 is SASEGT. V was trimmed by 4 bases and J by 12 bases, leaving 7 bases between them. CDR3 length equals 10 residues. CDR3 nucleotides: TGTGCCAGCAGTGGCGAGGCGCAGTTCTTC. Its protein product is CASSGEAQFF.

The chain is built from TRBV14 and TRBJ2-7; D gene unclear. The CDR3 has 13 amino acids. V dropped 4 bases and J dropped 3 bases, with 10 bases sitting between them. Germline CDR1 SGHDN, CDR2 FVKESK. This chain's CDR3 is CASSPHIFYEQYF. The CDR3 nucleotides are TGTGCCAGCAGCCCTCACATTTTCTACGAGCAGTACTTC.

This chain connects TRBV24-1 to TRBJ2-3, with D perhaps TRBD2 (5 bases). The CDR3 has 15 residues. CDR1 is KGHDR and CDR2 is SFDVKD in the germline V gene. V shed 7 bases and J shed 2 bases, with 15 bases lying between them. The CDR3 sequence is CATRLSGTPTDTQYF. CDR3 DNA: TGTGCCACCAGACTCAGCGGCACTCCCACAGATACGCAGTATTTT.

V gene TRBV6-5 combines with J gene TRBJ2-1, with a weak D call TRBD2 (6 bases). V was trimmed by 4 bases and J by 7 bases, leaving 11 bases between them. The CDR3 extends over 13 amino acids. Germline CDR1 is MNHEY and CDR2 is SVGAGI. CDR3 amino acids: CASSFMSGNEQFF. CDR3 nucleotides: TGTGCCAGCAGTTTTATGAGCGGGAATGAGCAGTTCTTC.

This clonotype was counted between two and nine times. DNA of the CDR3: TGTGCCAGCAGTGAAGCCTGGGACTCAGGTGAAGCTTTCTTT. Protein: CASSEAWDSGEAFF. The rearrangement joins TRBV2 to TRBJ1-1; TRBD1 might be the D (5 bases). Between the trimmed V and J ends, which lost 0 bases and 7 bases, there was a span of 12 bases. This CDR3 has 14 residues. CDR1 is SNHLY and CDR2 is FYNNEI in the germline V gene.

The rearrangement uses TRBV7-2 and TRBJ2-5; TRBD2 matches at 7 bases. Germline V gives CDR1 SGHTA, CDR2 FQGNSA. J was trimmed by 5 bases and V by 4 bases; bases with no gene match: 10. This CDR3 comprises 15 residues. The CDR3 here is CASSSMAMGGETQYF. The DNA for the CDR3 is TGTGCCAGCAGCTCCATGGCAATGGGGGGGGAGACCCAGTACTTC.

This clonotype was seen a few times. The chain joins TRBV7-2 to TRBJ1-3, with 7 bases lining up with TRBD1. The J segment lost 4 bases and the V segment lost 5 bases, leaving 11 bases of the junction unmatched. In germline, CDR1 is SGHTA, CDR2 FQGNSA. The CDR3 covers 16 residues. The CDR3 reads CASSPEVGGAGNTIYF. CDR3 nucleotides: TGTGCCAGCAGCCCAGAGGTAGGGGGCGCCGGAAACACCATATATTTT.

At least ten counts were recorded for this clonotype. The chain has TRBV7-9 and TRBJ1-2, with a tentative D call TRBD1 (6 bases). The ends were cut back, 6 bases at V and 3 bases at J, with 14 bases in the middle. Germline V gene lookup returns CDR1 SEHNR and CDR2 FQNEAQ (reference sequence). The length of the CDR3 is 14 residues. This CDR3 is CASRPSAGDYGYTF. The CDR3 bases are TGTGCCAGCAGGCCGTCGGCAGGGGACTATGGCTACACCTTC.

The rearrangement joins TRBV29-1 to TRBJ2-2; 12 bases are a match to TRBD2. This CDR3 region has 14 residues. The trim removed 7 bases at V and 5 bases at J, leaving 5 bases unmatched. CDR1 and CDR2 from the germline V gene are SQVTM and ANQGSEA. CDR3 DNA: TGCAGCGCCACGACTAGCGGGAGAACCGGGGAGCTGTTTTTT. It codes for CSATTSGRTGELFF.

A few counts support this clonotype. The chain joins TRBV29-1 to TRBJ2-1; a possible D gene is TRBD2 (5 bases). The CDR3 is made up of 18 amino acids. Trimming pared 2 bases from V and 3 bases from J, leaving 23 bases between. The germline V gene has CDR1 SQVTM and CDR2 ANQGSEA. CDR3 sequence reads: CSVEPYRTGTNLYNEQFF. The CDR3 coding sequence is TGCAGCGTTGAACCATACCGAACGGGAACCAACCTCTACAATGAGCAGTTCTTC.

The chain recombines TRBV7-9 with TRBJ2-7; 9 bases fit TRBD1. From germline, CDR1 is SEHNR and CDR2 FQNEAQ (reference sequence). The CDR3 contains 16 residues. J gave up 6 bases and V 0 bases, and 9 bases lay outside the gene matches. The CDR3 sequence: CASSLAPGQGTSEQYF. The CDR3 nucleotides read TGTGCCAGCAGCTTAGCTCCGGGACAGGGTACCTCCGAGCAGTACTTC. Full variable domain (missing parts from reference TRBV7-9 and TRBJ2-7): DTGVSQNPRHKITKRGQNVTFRCDPISEHNRLYWYRQTLGQGPEFLTYFQNEAQLEKSRLLSDRFSAERPKGSFSTLEIQRTEQGDSAMYLCASSLAPGQGTSEQYFGPGTRLTVT.

This clonotype was detected only a few times. The chain carries TRBV7-9 and TRBJ2-1; unclear D gene. Germline loops: CDR1 SEHNR, CDR2 FQNEAQ (reference sequence). CDR3 length: 12 amino acids. V lost 5 bases and J 6 bases, leaving 8 bases between the germline ends. The CDR3 nucleotides read TGTGCCAGCAGCCCAACCGTCAATGAGCAGTTCTTC. Its protein is CASSPTVNEQFF.

There are many counts of this clonotype. The chain couples TRBV5-1 to TRBJ2-3; D remains ambiguous. Germline V gives CDR1 SGHRS, CDR2 YFSETQ. The CDR3 sequence is 12 residues long. Trimming left V 1 base short and J 7 bases short, with 7 bases between. CDR3 sequence (DNA): TGCGCCAGCAGCTTGTTTGCAAATACGCAGTATTTT. Protein product: CASSLFANTQYF. Full variable domain (remainder filled in from reference TRBV5-1 and TRBJ2-3): KAGVTQTPRYLIKTRGQQVTLSCSPISGHRSVSWYQQTPGQGLQFLFEYFSETQRNKGNFPGRFSGRQFSNSRSEMNVSTLELGDSALYLCASSLFANTQYFGPGTRLTVL.

This clonotype was seen a few times. The rearrangement joins TRBV5-1 to TRBJ2-7; no definite D call. CDR3 size: 13 residues. V was cut by 3 bases and J by 1 base, with 8 bases left in between. Germline CDR1 SGHRS, CDR2 YFSETQ. In DNA, the CDR3 is TGCGCCAGCAGCTCCGAGGAATCCTACGAGCAGTACTTC. Its translation is CASSSEESYEQYF.

This clonotype was detected many times. This rearrangement joins TRBV7-2 to TRBJ2-7; the match to TRBD1 covers 9 bases. The germline CDR1 and CDR2 sequences are SGHTA and FQGNSA. The V segment lost 1 base and the J segment 7 bases; nucleotides outside the gene matches: 11. The length of the CDR3 is 16 residues. This CDR3 is CASSLGSGTGLREQYF. The CDR3 bases are TGTGCCAGCAGCTTAGGATCCGGGACAGGGCTTCGGGAGCAGTACTTC.

This clonotype has only a few counts. The CDR3 loop reads CASSSARGGSTTDTQYF. CDR3 bases: TGTGCCAGCAGCTCGGCCCGCGGCGGGAGCACGACAGATACGCAGTATTTT. V gene TRBV7-9 combines with J gene TRBJ2-3; 7 bases align to TRBD2. Germline loops: CDR1 SEHNR, CDR2 FQNEAQ (reference sequence). Losses at the gene ends were 4 bases for V and 3 bases for J; bases not matched to a gene: 13. This CDR3 has 17 amino acids.

In this sample, this clonotype turned up a few times. The J gene is TRBJ2-1, the V gene TRBV27; TRBD1 matches at 7 bases. After removal of 4 bases from V and 9 bases from J, the junction contained 9 bases not matched to a gene. The CDR3 is made up of 14 amino acids. The germline CDR1 and CDR2 sequences are MNHEY and SMNVEV (reference sequence). DNA of the CDR3: TGTGCCAGCAGTTCAGGGGGATTTCTCGGTGAGCAGTTCTTC. As protein: CASSSGGFLGEQFF.

The rearrangement uses TRBV20-1 and TRBJ2-1; D possibly corresponds to TRBD2 (6 bases). This CDR3 contains 12 residues. V gave up 3 bases and J gave up 6 bases, with 9 bases separating them. The germline V gene encodes CDR1 DFQATT and CDR2 SNEGSKA (reference sequence). The CDR3 protein is CSASGGVNEQFF. The DNA of the CDR3 is TGCAGTGCTAGCGGAGGGGTCAATGAGCAGTTCTTC.

A remark on this clonotype: An end of the junction does not agree with germline; a read error may underlie this. This rearrangement joins TRBV20-1 to TRBJ2-3; the D is unclear. Germline V CDR1 and CDR2: DFQATT, SNEGSKA (reference sequence). The CDR3 has 12 residues. DNA of the CDR3: TGCATTGCTATAAAAAACTATGATACGCAGTATTTT. It encodes CIAIKNYDTQYF.